This T cell receptor beta chain appears in the sequencing data of a study of cytomegalovirus exposure and HLA in healthy donors. Primers for the PCR totalled 60 Vbeta and 13 Jbeta. Profiled with immunoSEQ multiplex PCR; TCRdb holds only in-frame clones, not every one. The table for this sample gives 220,000 or so clones. As for this clone: Its antigen is not known.

Healthy bone marrow donors supplied every sample. Germline V gene lookup returns CDR1 SGHNT and CDR2 YYREEE (reference sequence). V dropped 4 bases and J dropped 1; count of bases not matched to a gene: 3. There are 17 residues in the CDR3. Study-wide findings and caveats: Later on, an analysis showed TCR association rates differing by HLA locus, with DRB1 the most and HLA-C the fewest.

The source is a girl aged 2 to 10 in good health and CMV-seropositive. The gene calls are TRBV5-4 and TRBJ2-3; 16 nucleotides agree with TRBD2. Sequencing was performed on PBMCs. The DNA for the CDR3 is TGTGCCAGCAGCGGGACTAGCGGGAGGGTGGGCACAGATACGCAGTATTTT. Amino acid sequence: CASSGTSGRVGTDTQYF.